The clone carrying this T cell receptor (beta chain) has more than one count but fewer than ten. Transcripts of RNA were the source for amplifying TCR beta CDR3 regions. HTBI-primed RT-PCR formed the first round, and a multiplex PCR formed the second. TCRdb analysed the multiplex PCR reads with MiXCR anew, one entry per CDR3 protein. The sample consists of 650,000 to 900,000 distinct CDR3 sequences, 40% of them appearing once. Diagnostic conclusions were grounded in clinical symptoms, serum thyroxine, TRAb, thyroid ultrasound and orbital computed tomography. The data belong to a study of Graves' ophthalmopathy and Graves' hyperthyroidism. The ends were cut back, 0 bases at V and 1 base at J, with 9 bases in the middle. Looked up from germline, CDR1 is MNHEY and CDR2 is SVGAGI. The CDR3 consists of 15 residues.

Sequenced: peripheral blood. The clonotype was recovered from an adult man with Graves' ophthalmopathy. The genes are TRBV6-5 and TRBJ2-5; D remains ambiguous. The DNA of the CDR3 is TGTGCCAGCAGTTACTCTGGGTCAACCCAAGAGACCCAGTACTTC. Residues: CASSYSGSTQETQYF.